This T cell receptor beta chain originates from a study of shared clonotypes between healthy human individuals. Study overall: A couple of female and three male donors aged 18 to 49 were enrolled.

CD8 cells classed as naive were CD45RO-negative and positively selected for CCR7, excluding terminally differentiated effector memory CD45RA+ cells. Germline assignment: CDR1 MRHNA and CDR2 SNTAGT. Trimming took 4 bases from V and 5 from J, leaving 14 bases between them. This CDR3 contains 14 residues. Profiled with immunoSEQ multiplex PCR; TCRdb holds only in-frame clones, not every one. The sample consists of around 600,000 clones, around 96% of them appearing once. The chain carries TRBV6-4 and TRBJ1-1; D uncertain. Source material: naive CD8+ T cells sorted from blood. This receptor was obtained from a woman in her 30s in good health. CDR3 in amino acids: CASSAPPASTEAFF. The CDR3 coding sequence is TGTGCCAGCAGTGCCCCTCCGGCCTCAACTGAAGCTTTCTTT.